A single T cell receptor beta chain is shown here with its context. This entry belongs to a study of shared clonotypes between healthy human individuals. The overall study: The donor group consisted of two women and a few men, aged 18 to 49.

When replicate PCRs were run on unsorted PBMC, they used roughly 270 ng DNA, approximately 31,000 T cell genomes. In the study's own analysis: Because ImmunoSEQ provided only junction sequences with no quality scores, the filtering differed. TCRdb's table, derived via immunoSEQ multiplex PCR, lists solely in-frame clones and lacks some. That table supplies the V and J calls and clone size; D and trimming were determined from the DNA. The data hold a few hundred thousand clones, with approximately 71% observed a single time. Germline CDR1 reads KGHSH; CDR2 reads LQKENI. With 4 bases removed from V and 5 bases from J, the gap between germline ends came to 9 bases. The CDR3 has 13 residues.

The rearrangement joins TRBV18 to TRBJ1-5, with unresolved D. The TCR was taken from a woman aged 40 to 50 in good health. Some clones in this sample may be carry-over from other donors' samples. Sequenced: PBMCs. CDR3 bases: TGTGCCAGCTCACAATTCGGGGATCAGCCCCAGCATTTT. Amino acid sequence: CASSQFGDQPQHF.